A selection of T cell receptor beta chains follows, all from one sample in a study of blood T cells in healthy people across ages. TCRdb re-called the 5' RACE reads with MiXCR, one entry per CDR3 protein. This table has 1,800,000 or so distinct CDR3 sequences, around 42% appearing once. Sample: blood. These receptors came from a human donor in good health. The CDR3 runs from the conserved cysteine through the conserved F or W. The order of the fields is clone size, V gene, J gene, D gene, CDR3 protein, CDR3 DNA. A D gene is named only where the DNA matches it firmly. Rows give clone size only sometimes, using once, few, many, or a class for an expanded clone.

few	TRBV10-2	TRBJ1-2	NA	CASSQTMSYGYTF	TGCGCCAGCAGTCAGACAATGAGCTATGGCTACACCTTC
NA	TRBV5-1	TRBJ2-7	NA	CASSLGITGSSYEQYF	TGCGCCAGCAGCTTGGGAATCACGGGGAGCTCCTACGAGCAGTACTTC
NA	TRBV4-3	TRBJ2-1	TRBD1	CASSQETGLEQFF	TGCGCCAGCAGCCAAGAGACAGGGCTTGAGCAGTTCTTC
many	TRBV5-1	TRBJ2-1	TRBD2	CASSSGLAGGRSYNEQFF	TGCGCCAGCAGCTCTGGACTAGCGGGGGGCCGATCCTACAATGAGCAGTTCTTC
NA	TRBV7-8	TRBJ2-5	TRBD2	CASSSRTSGGWETQYF	TGTGCCAGCAGCTCCCGGACTAGCGGGGGTTGGGAGACCCAGTACTTC
NA	TRBV28	TRBJ2-7	NA	CASTFYPSSYEQYF	TGTGCCAGCACCTTTTACCCGAGCTCCTACGAGCAGTACTTC
many	TRBV15	TRBJ1-4	NA	CATSRGGKLFF	TGTGCCACCAGCAGAGGTGGGAAACTGTTTTTT
NA	TRBV11-2	TRBJ1-1	NA	CASSLGFFGRGTSTPNTEAFF	TGTGCCAGCAGCTTAGGATTCTTCGGTCGCGGGACATCGACGCCCAACACTGAAGCTTTCTTT
NA	TRBV15	TRBJ2-7	NA	CATSRGGEGYEQYF	TGTGCCACCAGCAGAGGTGGGGAAGGCTACGAGCAGTACTTC
NA	TRBV7-3	TRBJ2-1	NA	CASSSWGEYNEQFF	TGTGCCAGCAGCTCCTGGGGGGAATACAATGAGCAGTTCTTC
many	TRBV28	TRBJ2-7	NA	CASSLRGREQYF	TGTGCCAGCAGCCTCAGGGGAAGGGAGCAGTACTTC
NA	TRBV4-3	TRBJ2-7	NA	CASSQSGVRSSYEQYF	TGCGCCAGCAGCCAATCAGGGGTACGTAGCTCCTACGAGCAGTACTTC
few	TRBV7-2	TRBJ2-5	TRBD2	CASSSVAGAGQETQYF	TGTGCCAGCAGCAGTGTAGCGGGGGCCGGTCAAGAGACCCAGTACTTC
few	TRBV7-3	TRBJ2-1	TRBD1	CASSLTAPGTGVNNEQFF	TGTGCCAGCAGCTTAACGGCCCCCGGGACAGGGGTGAACAATGAGCAGTTCTTC
NA	TRBV7-9	TRBJ2-1	NA	CASSLGGRVAYEQFF	TGTGCCAGCAGCTTAGGAGGCAGGGTAGCCTACGAGCAGTTCTTC
NA	TRBV3-1	TRBJ2-1	TRBD1	CASSHKRQGAYNEQFF	TGTGCCAGCAGCCACAAGAGACAGGGGGCCTACAATGAGCAGTTCTTC
NA	TRBV29-1	TRBJ1-1	NA	CSVSRQADTEAFF	TGCAGCGTGTCAAGGCAGGCAGACACTGAAGCTTTCTTT
NA	TRBV14	TRBJ1-2	NA	CASSQDPGNGYGYTF	TGTGCCAGCAGCCAAGATCCGGGTAACGGCTATGGCTACACCTTC
NA	TRBV6-2/TRBV6-3	TRBJ2-7	TRBD2	CASSYALRGVEQYF	TGTGCCAGCAGTTATGCCCTGCGGGGGGTCGAGCAGTACTTC
NA	TRBV5-1	TRBJ1-6	NA	CASSLEGRLGNLHF	TGCGCCAGCAGCTTGGAGGGACGGTTAGGGAACCTCCACTTT
few	TRBV5-1	TRBJ2-6	NA	CASSLVVRGGPGANVLTF	TGCGCCAGCAGCTTGGTGGTGAGGGGAGGCCCTGGGGCCAACGTCCTGACTTTC
NA	TRBV29-1	TRBJ2-3	TRBD2	CSVEGTTSGSDTQYF	TGCAGCGTTGAGGGTACGACTAGCGGGTCCGATACGCAGTATTTT
NA	TRBV7-2	TRBJ2-1	TRBD2	CASSLVSGGGDEQFF	TGTGCCAGCAGCTTAGTTAGCGGGGGTGGGGATGAGCAGTTCTTC
few	TRBV6-2/TRBV6-3	TRBJ2-1	NA	CASSPTRIHNEQFF	TGTGCCAGCAGTCCTACTAGGATACACAATGAGCAGTTCTTC
NA	TRBV12-3/TRBV12-4	TRBJ2-3	NA	CASSPFLLGTTDTQYF	TGTGCCAGCAGCCCCTTCTTGTTGGGCACCACAGATACGCAGTATTTT
few	TRBV5-1	TRBJ2-1	NA	CASSPRSRSWDEQFF	TGCGCCAGCAGCCCCCGTTCTAGGAGTTGGGATGAGCAGTTCTTC
NA	TRBV6-2/TRBV6-3	TRBJ2-7	TRBD2	CASSYSIAGVYEQYF	TGTGCCAGCAGTTACTCAATAGCGGGGGTCTACGAGCAGTACTTC
few	TRBV29-1	TRBJ1-1	NA	CSAREEEAFF	TGCAGCGCCAGGGAGGAAGAAGCTTTCTTT
few	TRBV4-3	TRBJ2-3	TRBD2	CASSQEFSGGWDTQYF	TGCGCCAGCAGCCAAGAGTTTAGCGGGGGTTGGGATACGCAGTATTTT